Described below is a single T cell receptor (beta chain) sequence and its context. Its antigen remains unknown. The data are from a study of T cell responses to AZD1222 COVID-19 vaccine. Study results and caveats: AZD1222 recipients seropositive at baseline numbered only five to seven. White British ancestry dominated among donors, who included more females, and clonal diversity was possibly underestimated.

TCRdb keeps only in-frame clones here, not all; method: immunoSEQ multiplex PCR. The repertoire consists of tens of thousands of clones, with 70% to 90% occurring once and the leading ten covering approximately 10%. V was pared by 3 bases and J by 6 bases, with 8 bases between. Germline assignment: CDR1 MGHRA and CDR2 YSYEKL. CDR3 size: 12 residues. This receptor was taken from an adult who received the AZD1222 COVID-19 vaccine. The sequenced sample was peripheral blood, obtained 28 days after the second AZD1222 dose. The chain links TRBV4-1 to TRBJ1-2; D is uncertain. The CDR3 DNA follows: TGCGCCAGCAGCCACCAAAAGAATGGCTACACCTTC. Encoded protein: CASSHQKNGYTF.